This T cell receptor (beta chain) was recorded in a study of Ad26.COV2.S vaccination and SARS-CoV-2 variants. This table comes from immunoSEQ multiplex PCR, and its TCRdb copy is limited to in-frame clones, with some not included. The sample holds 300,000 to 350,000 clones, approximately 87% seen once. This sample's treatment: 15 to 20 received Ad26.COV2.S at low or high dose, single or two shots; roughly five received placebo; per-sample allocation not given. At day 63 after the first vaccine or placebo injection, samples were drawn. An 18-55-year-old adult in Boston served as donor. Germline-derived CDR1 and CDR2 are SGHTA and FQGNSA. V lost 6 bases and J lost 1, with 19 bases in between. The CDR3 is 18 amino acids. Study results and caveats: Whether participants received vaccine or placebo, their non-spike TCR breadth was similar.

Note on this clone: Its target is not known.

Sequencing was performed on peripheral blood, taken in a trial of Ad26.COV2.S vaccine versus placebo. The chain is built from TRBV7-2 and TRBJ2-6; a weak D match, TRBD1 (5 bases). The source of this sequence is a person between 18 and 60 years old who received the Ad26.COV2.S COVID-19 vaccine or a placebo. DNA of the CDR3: TGTGCCAGCAGTTCATGGGGCGGCCCAAATTCTGGGGCCAACGTCCTGACTTTC. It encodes CASSSWGGPNSGANVLTF.